These 7 T cell receptor beta chains came from one sample sequenced in a study of blood T cell repertoires in COVID-19. Sequenced by immunoSEQ multiplex PCR; TCRdb stores in-frame clones only, minus some. The data hold 100,000 to 150,000 clones, with about 83% observed a single time. The sequencing input was peripheral blood. Receptors were obtained from a man in his sixties with acute or convalescent COVID-19.

The genes are TRBV10-3 and TRBJ2-3; TRBD1 aligns across 10 bases. V shed 6 bases, J shed 4 bases, and the junction held 4 bases outside the gene matches. The CDR3 consists of 14 residues. Germline V lookup: CDR1 ENHRY, CDR2 SYGVKD. In DNA, the CDR3 is TGTGCCATCAGCCAGGGACAGGGGCCAGATACGCAGTATTTT. It is translated as CAISQGQGPDTQYF.

The gene calls are TRBV19 and TRBJ1-4, with 8 bases identical to TRBD1. The CDR3 has 14 amino acids. Germline assignment: CDR1 LNHDA and CDR2 SQIVND (reference sequence). The ends lost 4 bases at V and 4 bases at J; junction bases unmatched: 2. This chain's CDR3 is CASSRGQDNEKLFF. CDR3 bases: TGTGCCAGTAGTAGGGGACAGGATAATGAAAAACTGTTTTTT.

The chain employs TRBV5-4 and TRBJ2-3, with 7 bases aligning to TRBD2. Germline-derived CDR1 and CDR2 are SGHNT and YYREEE (reference sequence). Germline trimming cut 10 bases from V and 6 bases from J; bases unmatched to any gene: 17. CDR3 length: 15 residues. CDR3 in DNA: TGTGCCGGGGGGGTGGGCCTAACCAATAGGGATACGCAGTATTTT. This encodes CAGGVGLTNRDTQYF.

The J gene is TRBJ1-5, the V gene TRBV28; the D gene is possibly TRBD1 (5 bases). Germline V gene sequence: CDR1 MDHEN, CDR2 SYDVKM. This CDR3 has 14 amino acids. Trimming cost V 2 bases and J 5 bases, with 10 bases left between them. CDR3 region: CASSLPGLDQPQHF. The CDR3 nucleotides read TGTGCCAGCAGTTTACCAGGGCTAGATCAGCCCCAGCATTTT. The variable domain in full, completed from reference TRBV28 and TRBJ1-5, reads DVKVTQSSRYLVKRTGEKVFLECVQDMDHENMFWYRQDPGLGLRLIYFSYDVKMKEKGDIPEGYSVSREKKERFSLILESASTNQTSMYLCASSLPGLDQPQHFGDGTRLSIL.

This clone was recorded once. The chain is built from TRBV2 and TRBJ1-2, with 9 bases aligning to TRBD1. CDR1 is SNHLY, CDR2 FYNNEI, per germline. J lost 8 bases, V lost 2 bases, and 6 bases had no gene match. This CDR3 region has 14 residues. The CDR3 sequence is CASSEMDRGSGYTF. The CDR3 region has the DNA TGTGCCAGCAGTGAAATGGACAGGGGTTCCGGCTACACCTTC.

This clone was seen more than once but under ten times. The chain joins TRBV10-1 to TRBJ2-5; TRBD1 aligns across 9 bases. Germline V gives CDR1 WNHNN, CDR2 SYGVQD (reference sequence). The CDR3 loop spans 13 amino acids. Trimming removed 4 bases from V and 6 bases from J; junction bases left unmatched: 3. CDR3: CASSGDRAQTQYF. The CDR3 region has the DNA TGCGCCAGCAGTGGGGACAGGGCCCAGACCCAGTACTTC.

This chain links TRBV19 with TRBJ1-1; 7 nucleotides align to TRBD1. This CDR3 is built from 14 residues. V lost 6 bases and J lost 7; bases outside the gene matches: 11. Germline CDR1 reads LNHDA; CDR2 reads SQIVND (reference sequence). The CDR3 loop reads CASRDPRGLGEAFF. CDR3 DNA: TGTGCCAGTAGAGATCCCAGGGGGTTGGGTGAAGCTTTCTTT.